The 8 T cell receptor beta chains below were found in one sample sequenced in a study of T cell responses to AZD1222 COVID-19 vaccine. Produced via immunoSEQ multiplex PCR; TCRdb's table is partial and in-frame only. The table has about 110,000 clones, roughly 80% seen once. Sequenced here: peripheral blood, sampled on day 0 of AZD1222 vaccination. The receptors come from an adult in good health.

The chain uses TRBV4-1 and TRBJ1-4, with D possibly being TRBD1 (5 bases). Between the trimmed V and J ends, which lost 0 bases and 11 bases, there was a span of 13 bases. From germline, CDR1 is MGHRA and CDR2 YSYEKL. The CDR3 contains 14 residues. CDR3 protein: CASSQEVRGGKLFF. CDR3 in DNA: TGCGCCAGCAGCCAAGAAGTGAGGGGCGGCAAACTGTTTTTT.

The V gene is TRBV7-2, the J gene TRBJ1-2, with D hard to call. The CDR3 has 16 residues. Trimming cost V 1 base and J 7 bases, with 19 bases left between them. Per germline, CDR1 SGHTA and CDR2 FQGNSA. The CDR3 DNA follows: TGTGCCAGCAGCTTAGGTATCCCGGGTTCTGGGATTGGCTACACCTTC. Residues: CASSLGIPGSGIGYTF.

To note about this clone: A much bigger clone sits one base away, suggesting this may be a read error. The V call is TRBV5-4, the J call TRBJ1-1, with unresolved D. V lost 1 base and J lost 11, with 21 bases in between. This CDR3 spans 15 amino acids. Germline V lookup: CDR1 SGHNT, CDR2 YYREEE (reference sequence). In DNA, the CDR3 is TGTGCCAGCAGCTTGTTCGGCGGCGCAGAGAAAGCGGCTTTCTTT. Translated, it gives CASSLFGGAEKAAFF.

This rearrangement joins TRBV19 to TRBJ1-1, with D uncertain. Germline V lookup: CDR1 LNHDA, CDR2 SQIVND (reference sequence). This CDR3 contains 14 residues. V lost 7 bases, J lost 1 base, and 13 bases lay in between. This CDR3 is CASIPRRRNTEAFF. The CDR3 DNA reads as TGTGCCAGTATCCCACGTAGACGGAACACTGAAGCTTTCTTT.

The chain employs TRBV3-1 (or the pseudogene TRBV3-2) and TRBJ1-3; D uncertain. This CDR3 has 14 amino acids. Looked up from germline, CDR1 is LGHDT and CDR2 is YNNKEL (reference sequence). Trimming left V 5 bases short and J 0 bases short, with 8 bases between. CDR3 nucleotides: TGTGCCAGCAGCTCCTCGAGCTCTGGAAACACCATATATTTT. Protein: CASSSSSSGNTIYF.

This chain uses TRBV5-1 with TRBJ2-1, with D possibly being TRBD2 (5 bases). Trimming stripped 0 bases from V and 2 bases from J, with 12 bases between. The CDR3 is made up of 16 amino acids. Germline CDR1 SGHRS, CDR2 YFSETQ. DNA of the CDR3: TGCGCCAGCAGCTTGGATGCCGGGGTCCCCTACAATGAGCAGTTCTTC. It is translated as CASSLDAGVPYNEQFF.

The chain recombines TRBV11-2 with TRBJ2-2; D not resolved. This CDR3 is 14 amino acids long. Germline lookup yields CDR1 SGHAT and CDR2 FQNNGV. Between the trimmed V and J ends, which lost 1 base and 3 bases, there was a span of 6 bases. CDR3 in DNA: TGTGCCAGCAGCTTAGCGGCTTACACCGGGGAGCTGTTTTTT. Translation: CASSLAAYTGELFF.

This chain uses TRBV10-3 with TRBJ2-7; unclear D gene. Germline lookup yields CDR1 ENHRY and CDR2 SYGVKD. The CDR3 loop spans 15 amino acids. With 6 bases removed from V and 0 bases from J, the gap between germline ends came to 15 bases. In nucleotides, the CDR3 is TGTGCCATCAGCGTCTCGGACCAGTACTCCTACGAGCAGTACTTC. Translating gives CAISVSDQYSYEQYF.